Listed here is a single T cell receptor beta chain. Its antigen is unknown. The data are from a study of T cell responses to AZD1222 COVID-19 vaccine. Looking at the study overall: Pooling was applied to second doses at about 4 or about 12 weeks.

TCRdb keeps only in-frame clones here, not all; method: immunoSEQ multiplex PCR. The sample records 150,000 or so clones, 85% to 95% being singletons. Study-level points and caveats: Mostly white British, mostly female donors; authors suggested clonal diversity may be underestimated.

The CDR3 length is 15 residues. V dropped 1 base and J dropped 5; count of bases not matched to a gene: 3. Germline V CDR1 and CDR2: SGHDN, FVKESK. The sequences come from peripheral blood, collected on day 0 of AZD1222 vaccination. This chain links TRBV14 with TRBJ1-2; TRBD1 aligns across 11 bases. This clonotype was sampled from an adult in good health. This chain's CDR3 is CASSQGTGGSYGYTF. The CDR3 nucleotides are TGTGCCAGCAGCCAAGGGACAGGGGGCTCTTATGGCTACACCTTC.